This entry is about one T cell receptor (beta chain). Study members were between about 18 and 95 years old and lived in some 26 US regions. The CDR3 is 14 amino acids. V was clipped by 5 bases and J by 6 bases, with 13 bases between them. Per the germline V gene, CDR1 is SGHTA and CDR2 is FQGNSA. The entry originates in a study of blood T cell repertoires in COVID-19. About the research overall: There were acute and convalescent COVID-19 samples, and they came from the United States, Italy and Spain.

The data were produced by immunoSEQ multiplex PCR, yet TCRdb's version contains in-frame clones alone and is incomplete. The sample lists about 320,000 clones, around 85% occurring once. The sequencing input was PBMCs or T cells enriched from blood (not recorded which). V is TRBV7-2 and J is TRBJ1-4; TRBD1 is a possible D gene (6 bases). The origin of this receptor is a woman in her 30s who had been exposed to COVID-19. CDR3 sequence: CASSPGTPDEKLFF. In nucleotides, the CDR3 is TGTGCCAGCAGCCCCGGGACACCGGATGAAAAACTGTTTTTT.